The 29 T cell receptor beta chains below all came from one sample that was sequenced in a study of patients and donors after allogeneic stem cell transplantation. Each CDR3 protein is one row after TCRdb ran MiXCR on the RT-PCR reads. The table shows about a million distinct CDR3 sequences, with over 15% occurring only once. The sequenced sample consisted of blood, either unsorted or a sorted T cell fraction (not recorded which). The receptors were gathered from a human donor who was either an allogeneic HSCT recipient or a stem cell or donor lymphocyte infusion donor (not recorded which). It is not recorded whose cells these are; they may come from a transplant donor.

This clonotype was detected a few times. This chain's CDR3 is CSARDLGGGDQPQHF. The CDR3 nucleotides are TGCAGTGCTAGAGATCTGGGCGGCGGGGATCAGCCCCAGCATTTT. V is TRBV20-1 and J is TRBJ1-5; unclear D gene. Germline V gene data show CDR1 as DFQATT and CDR2 as SNEGSKA (reference sequence). CDR3 size: 15 residues. V lost 0 bases and J lost 5, with 14 bases in between.

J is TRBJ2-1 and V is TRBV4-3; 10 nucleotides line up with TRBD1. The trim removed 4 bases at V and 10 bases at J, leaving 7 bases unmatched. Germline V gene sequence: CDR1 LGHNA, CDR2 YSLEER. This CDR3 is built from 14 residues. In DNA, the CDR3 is TGCGCCAGCAGCCTTCAGGGACAGGGGAAAGAGCAGTTCTTC. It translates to CASSLQGQGKEQFF.

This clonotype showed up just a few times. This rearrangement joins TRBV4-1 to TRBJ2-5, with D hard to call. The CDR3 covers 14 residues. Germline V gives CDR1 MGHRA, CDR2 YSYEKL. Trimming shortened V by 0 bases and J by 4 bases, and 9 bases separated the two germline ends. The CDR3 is CASSQEGSVETQYF. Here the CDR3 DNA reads TGCGCCAGCAGCCAAGAGGGAAGTGTAGAGACCCAGTACTTC.

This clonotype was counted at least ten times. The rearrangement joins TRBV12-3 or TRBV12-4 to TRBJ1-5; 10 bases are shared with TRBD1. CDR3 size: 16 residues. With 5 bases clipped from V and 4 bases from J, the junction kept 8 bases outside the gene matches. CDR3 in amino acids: CASSPRDRGQNQPQHF. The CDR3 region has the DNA TGTGCCAGCAGTCCACGGGACAGGGGCCAGAATCAGCCCCAGCATTTT.

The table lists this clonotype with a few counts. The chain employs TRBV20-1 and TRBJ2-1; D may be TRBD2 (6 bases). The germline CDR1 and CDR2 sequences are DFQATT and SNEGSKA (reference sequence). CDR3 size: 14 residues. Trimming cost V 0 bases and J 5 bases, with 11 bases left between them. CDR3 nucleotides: TGCAGTGCTAGAGAGTGGGGCGGGGACAATGAGCAGTTCTTC. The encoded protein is CSAREWGGDNEQFF.

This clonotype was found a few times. The DNA of the CDR3 is TGTGCCAGCAGCGCGAGGGACGGTCGGTGGGTTGAAAAACTGTTTTTT. As protein: CASSARDGRWVEKLFF. This chain connects TRBV9 to TRBJ1-4, with D perhaps TRBD1 (5 bases). Between the trimmed V and J ends, which lost 3 bases and 7 bases, there was a span of 19 bases. The germline CDR1 and CDR2 sequences are SGDLS and YYNGEE. The length of the CDR3 is 16 residues. Full variable domain (rest looked up from reference TRBV9 and TRBJ1-4): DSGVTQTPKHLITATGQRVTLRCSPRSGDLSVYWYQQSLDQGLQFLIQYYNGEERAKGNILERFSAQQFPDLHSELNLSSLELGDSALYFCASSARDGRWVEKLFFGSGTQLSVL.

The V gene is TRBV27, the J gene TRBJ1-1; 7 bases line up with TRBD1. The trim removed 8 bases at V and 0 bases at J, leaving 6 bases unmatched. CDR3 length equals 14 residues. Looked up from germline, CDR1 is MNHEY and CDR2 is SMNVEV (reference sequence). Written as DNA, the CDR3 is TGTGCCAGCGCCCGACAGGGCATGAACACTGAAGCTTTCTTT. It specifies CASARQGMNTEAFF.

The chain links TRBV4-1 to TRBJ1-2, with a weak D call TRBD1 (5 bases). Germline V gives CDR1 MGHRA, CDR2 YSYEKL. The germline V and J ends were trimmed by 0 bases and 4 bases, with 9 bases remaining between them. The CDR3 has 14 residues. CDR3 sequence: CASSQEGERYGYTF. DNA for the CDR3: TGCGCCAGCAGCCAAGAGGGGGAACGCTATGGCTACACCTTC.

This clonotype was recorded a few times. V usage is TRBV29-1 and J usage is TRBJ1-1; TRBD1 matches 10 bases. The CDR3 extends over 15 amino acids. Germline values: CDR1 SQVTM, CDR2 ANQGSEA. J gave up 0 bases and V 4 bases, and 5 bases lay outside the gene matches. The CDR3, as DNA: TGCAGCGTTGGAGGGACAGGGGCGATGAACACTGAAGCTTTCTTT. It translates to CSVGGTGAMNTEAFF.

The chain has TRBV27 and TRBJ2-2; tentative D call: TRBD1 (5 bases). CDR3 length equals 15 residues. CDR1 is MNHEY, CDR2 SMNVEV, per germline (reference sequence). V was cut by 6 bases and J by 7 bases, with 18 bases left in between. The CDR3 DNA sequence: TGTGCCAGCAGCCTAACAGGACACGAATTCGGGGAGCTGTTTTTT. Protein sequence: CASSLTGHEFGELFF.

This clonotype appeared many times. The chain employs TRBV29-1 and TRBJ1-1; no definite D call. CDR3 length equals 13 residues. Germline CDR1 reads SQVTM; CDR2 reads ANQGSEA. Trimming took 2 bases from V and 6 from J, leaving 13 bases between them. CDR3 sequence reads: CSVETKSGSEAFF. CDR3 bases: TGCAGCGTTGAAACGAAATCGGGATCTGAAGCTTTCTTT.

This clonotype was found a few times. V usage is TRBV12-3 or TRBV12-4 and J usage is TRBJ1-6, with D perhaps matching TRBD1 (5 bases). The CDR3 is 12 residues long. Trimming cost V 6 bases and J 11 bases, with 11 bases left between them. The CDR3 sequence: CASRKDNTPLHF. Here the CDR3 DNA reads TGTGCCAGCAGAAAGGACAACACACCCCTCCACTTT.

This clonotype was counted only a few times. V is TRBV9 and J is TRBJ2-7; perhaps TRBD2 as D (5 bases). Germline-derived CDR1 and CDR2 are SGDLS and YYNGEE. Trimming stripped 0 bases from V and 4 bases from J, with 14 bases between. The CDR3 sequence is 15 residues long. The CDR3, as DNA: TGTGCCAGCAGCGTAGGGGGAGACCCCACGTACGAGCAGTACTTC. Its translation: CASSVGGDPTYEQYF.

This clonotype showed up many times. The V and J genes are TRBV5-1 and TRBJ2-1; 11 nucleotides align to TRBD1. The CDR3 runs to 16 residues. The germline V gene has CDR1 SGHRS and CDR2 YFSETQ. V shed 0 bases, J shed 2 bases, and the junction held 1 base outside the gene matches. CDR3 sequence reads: CASSLGGQGAYNEQFF. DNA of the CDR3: TGCGCCAGCAGCTTGGGGGGACAGGGGGCCTACAATGAGCAGTTCTTC.

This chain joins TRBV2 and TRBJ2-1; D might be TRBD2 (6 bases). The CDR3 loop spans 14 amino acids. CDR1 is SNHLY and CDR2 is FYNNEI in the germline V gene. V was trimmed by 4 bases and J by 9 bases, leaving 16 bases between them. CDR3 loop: CASSVVQGLGEQFF. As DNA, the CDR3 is TGTGCCAGCAGTGTGGTCCAGGGACTCGGTGAGCAGTTCTTC.

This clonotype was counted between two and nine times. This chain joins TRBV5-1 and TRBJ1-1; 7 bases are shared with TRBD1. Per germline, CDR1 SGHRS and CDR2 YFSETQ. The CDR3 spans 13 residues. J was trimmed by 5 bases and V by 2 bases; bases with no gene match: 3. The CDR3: CASSFKQGTEAFF. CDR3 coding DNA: TGCGCCAGCAGCTTCAAACAGGGGACTGAAGCTTTCTTT.

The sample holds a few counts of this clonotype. The CDR3 loop reads CASSLHTSGGNNEQFF. The DNA of the CDR3 is TGCGCCAGCAGCTTGCATACTAGCGGGGGGAACAATGAGCAGTTCTTC. The chain uses TRBV5-1 and TRBJ2-1, with 12 bases aligning to TRBD2. J lost 5 bases, V lost 1 base, and 4 bases had no gene match. The CDR3 contains 16 residues. CDR1 and CDR2 from the germline V gene are SGHRS and YFSETQ.

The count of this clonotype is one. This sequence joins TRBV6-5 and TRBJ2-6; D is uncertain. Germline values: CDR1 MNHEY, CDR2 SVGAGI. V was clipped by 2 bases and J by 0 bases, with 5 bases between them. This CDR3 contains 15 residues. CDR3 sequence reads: CASSYEGSGANVLTF. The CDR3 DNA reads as TGTGCCAGCAGTTACGAAGGCTCTGGGGCCAACGTCCTGACTTTC.

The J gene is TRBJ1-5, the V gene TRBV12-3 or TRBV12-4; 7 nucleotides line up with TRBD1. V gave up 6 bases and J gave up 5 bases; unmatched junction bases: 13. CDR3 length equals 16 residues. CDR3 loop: CASSPGGSGGDQPQHF. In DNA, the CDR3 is TGTGCCAGCAGCCCAGGGGGGTCCGGGGGAGATCAGCCCCAGCATTTT.

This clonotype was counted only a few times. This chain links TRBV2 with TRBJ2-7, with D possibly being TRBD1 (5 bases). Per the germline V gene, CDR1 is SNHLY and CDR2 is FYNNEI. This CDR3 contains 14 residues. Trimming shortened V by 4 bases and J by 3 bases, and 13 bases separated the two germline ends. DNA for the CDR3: TGTGCCAGCAGTGGACAGAACCCTGTCTACGAGCAGTACTTC. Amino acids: CASSGQNPVYEQYF.

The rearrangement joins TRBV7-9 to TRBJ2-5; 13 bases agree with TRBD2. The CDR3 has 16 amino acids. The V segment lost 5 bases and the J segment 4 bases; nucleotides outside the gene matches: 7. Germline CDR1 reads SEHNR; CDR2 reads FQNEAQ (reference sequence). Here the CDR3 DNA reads TGTGCCAGCAGCGCCGGGACTAGCGGGAACGGAGAGACCCAGTACTTC. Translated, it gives CASSAGTSGNGETQYF. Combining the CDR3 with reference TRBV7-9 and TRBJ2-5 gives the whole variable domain DTGVSQNPRHKITKRGQNVTFRCDPISEHNRLYWYRQTLGQGPEFLTYFQNEAQLEKSRLLSDRFSAERPKGSFSTLEIQRTEQGDSAMYLCASSAGTSGNGETQYFGPGTRLLVL.

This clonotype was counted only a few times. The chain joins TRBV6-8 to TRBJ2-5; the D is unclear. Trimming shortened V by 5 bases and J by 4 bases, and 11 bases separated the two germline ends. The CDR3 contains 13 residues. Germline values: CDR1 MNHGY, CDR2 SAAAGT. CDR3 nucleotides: TGTGCCAGCAGTCCTCTTAAGGGAGAGACCCAGTACTTC. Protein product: CASSPLKGETQYF.

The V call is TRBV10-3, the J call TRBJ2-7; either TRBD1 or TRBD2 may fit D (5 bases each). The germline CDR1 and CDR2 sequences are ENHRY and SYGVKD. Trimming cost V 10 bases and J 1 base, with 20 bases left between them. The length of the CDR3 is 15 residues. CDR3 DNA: TGTGCCACGCAGGGACGGCTACAAGATTCCTACGAGCAGTACTTC. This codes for CATQGRLQDSYEQYF.

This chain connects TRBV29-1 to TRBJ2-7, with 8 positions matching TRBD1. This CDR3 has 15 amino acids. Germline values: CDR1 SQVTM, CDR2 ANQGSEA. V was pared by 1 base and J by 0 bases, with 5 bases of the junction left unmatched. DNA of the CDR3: TGCAGCGTTGAAGGGACAGGGAAGGCCTCCTACGAGCAGTACTTC. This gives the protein CSVEGTGKASYEQYF.

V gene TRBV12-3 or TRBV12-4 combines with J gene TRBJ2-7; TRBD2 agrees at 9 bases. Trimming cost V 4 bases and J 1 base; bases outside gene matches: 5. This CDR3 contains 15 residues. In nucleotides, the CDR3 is TGTGCCAGCAGTTCTCAAGCGGGAGGTTCCTACGAGCAGTACTTC. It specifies CASSSQAGGSYEQYF.

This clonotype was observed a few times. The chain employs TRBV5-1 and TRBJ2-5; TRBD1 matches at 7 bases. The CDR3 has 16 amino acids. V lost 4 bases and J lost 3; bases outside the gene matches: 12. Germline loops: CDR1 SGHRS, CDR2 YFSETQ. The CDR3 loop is CASSLEWDTGEETQYF. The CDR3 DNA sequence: TGCGCCAGCAGCCTGGAGTGGGACACAGGGGAAGAGACCCAGTACTTC.

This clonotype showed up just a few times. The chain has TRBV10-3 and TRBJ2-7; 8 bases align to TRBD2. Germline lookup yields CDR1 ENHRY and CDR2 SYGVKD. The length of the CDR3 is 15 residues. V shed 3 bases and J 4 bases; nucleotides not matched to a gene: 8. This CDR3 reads CAISEPSRGGYEQYF. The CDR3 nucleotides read TGTGCCATCAGTGAACCGAGTCGGGGGGGATACGAGCAGTACTTC.

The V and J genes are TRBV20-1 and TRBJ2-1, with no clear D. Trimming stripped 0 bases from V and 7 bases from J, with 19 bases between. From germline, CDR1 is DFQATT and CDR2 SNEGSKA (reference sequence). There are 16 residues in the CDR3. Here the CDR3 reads CSARDLVREKGNEQFF. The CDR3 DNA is TGCAGTGCTAGAGATCTAGTTAGGGAAAAAGGGAATGAGCAGTTCTTC.

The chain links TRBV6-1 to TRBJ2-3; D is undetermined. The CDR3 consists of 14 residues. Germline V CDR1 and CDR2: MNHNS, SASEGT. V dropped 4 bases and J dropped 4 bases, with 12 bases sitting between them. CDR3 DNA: TGTGCCAGCAGTGTAGGGCATAGAGCAGATACGCAGTATTTT. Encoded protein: CASSVGHRADTQYF.